The clone carrying this T cell receptor (beta chain) was seen only a few times. The antigen is undetermined. The primer mix had 60 V beta and 13 J beta primers. This table comes from immunoSEQ multiplex PCR, and its TCRdb copy is limited to in-frame clones, with some not included. The table records roughly 90,000 clones, more than 75% of them present only once. Trimming took 2 bases from V and 0 from J, leaving 13 bases between them. CDR3 length equals 17 residues. Per germline, CDR1 SGHAT and CDR2 FQNNGV. These data belong to a study of glioma-infiltrating T cells after dendritic cell vaccination. Study outcomes and limitations: Survival was not directly related to TCR clonality in these patients. Estimated pretreatment TIL content predicted outcome after dendritic cell vaccination.

The receptor was isolated from a human donor with glioblastoma. The V gene is TRBV11-2, the J gene TRBJ1-4, with a possible D match to TRBD1 (6 bases). The specimen was blood, collected before dendritic cell vaccination. CDR3 protein: CASSLRSKGATNEKLFF. Here the CDR3 DNA reads TGTGCCAGCAGCTTAAGGTCGAAGGGGGCAACTAATGAAAAACTGTTTTTT.